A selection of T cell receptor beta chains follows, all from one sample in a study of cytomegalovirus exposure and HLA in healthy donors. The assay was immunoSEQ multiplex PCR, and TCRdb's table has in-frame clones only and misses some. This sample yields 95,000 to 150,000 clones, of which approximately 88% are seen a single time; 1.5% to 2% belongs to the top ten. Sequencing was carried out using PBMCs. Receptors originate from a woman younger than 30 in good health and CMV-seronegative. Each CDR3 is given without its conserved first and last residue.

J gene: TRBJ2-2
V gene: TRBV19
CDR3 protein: ASSQTLTGELF

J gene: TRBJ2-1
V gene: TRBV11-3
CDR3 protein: ASSPLAGGLGEQF

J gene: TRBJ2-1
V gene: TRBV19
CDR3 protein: ASSPRGTSGRVAYNEQF

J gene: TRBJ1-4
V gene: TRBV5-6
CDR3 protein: ASSLDRDLEKLF

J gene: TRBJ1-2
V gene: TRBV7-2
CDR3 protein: ASSTHSGGVNYGYT

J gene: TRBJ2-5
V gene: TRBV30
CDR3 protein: AWREAGETQY

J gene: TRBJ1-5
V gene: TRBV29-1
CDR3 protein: SARVGNQPQH

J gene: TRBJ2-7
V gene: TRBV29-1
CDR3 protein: SVVRAGTGQY

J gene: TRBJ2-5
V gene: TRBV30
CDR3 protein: AWSPHGGETQY

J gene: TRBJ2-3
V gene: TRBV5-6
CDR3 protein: ASSFPAGATDTQY

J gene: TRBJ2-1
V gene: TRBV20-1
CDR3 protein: SARVINEQF

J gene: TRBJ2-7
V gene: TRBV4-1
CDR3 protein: ASSRNDRGQSYEQY

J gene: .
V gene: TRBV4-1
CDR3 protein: ASSHGGSSYEQY

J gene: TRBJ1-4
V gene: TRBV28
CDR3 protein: ASSSPGTGYNEKLF

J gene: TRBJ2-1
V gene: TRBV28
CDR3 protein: ASSKTGTSRTHEQF

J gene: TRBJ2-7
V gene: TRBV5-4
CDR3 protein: ASSLVPGGAGNEQY

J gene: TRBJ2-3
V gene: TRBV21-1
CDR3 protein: ASSKKGGSVATTDTQY

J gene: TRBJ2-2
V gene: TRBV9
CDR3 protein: ASTRRVTGANTGELF

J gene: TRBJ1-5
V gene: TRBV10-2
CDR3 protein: ASKGQAGQPQH

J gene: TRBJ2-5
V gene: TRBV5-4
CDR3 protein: ASSSRGLAGGPGTQY

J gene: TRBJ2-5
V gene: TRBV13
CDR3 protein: ASSLGLAEETQY

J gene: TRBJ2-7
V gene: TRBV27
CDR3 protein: ASRPSLLGFNEQY

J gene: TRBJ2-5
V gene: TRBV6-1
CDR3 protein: ASSEAMAEGVGTQY

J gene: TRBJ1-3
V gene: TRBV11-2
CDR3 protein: ASSLRRGSPGNTIY

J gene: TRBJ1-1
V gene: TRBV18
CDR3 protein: ASSPGTGGGTEAF

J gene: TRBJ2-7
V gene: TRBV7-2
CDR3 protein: ASTLHAGAYEQY

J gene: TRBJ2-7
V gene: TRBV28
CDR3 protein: ASSSSRSSYEQY

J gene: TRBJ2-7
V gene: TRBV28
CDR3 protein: ATNGLAGVGYEQY

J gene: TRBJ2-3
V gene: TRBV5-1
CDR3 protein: ASSRTGDSHTSTDTQY

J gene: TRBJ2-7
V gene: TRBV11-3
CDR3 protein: ASSSHRYYEQY

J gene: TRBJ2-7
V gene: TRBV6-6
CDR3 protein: ASTIRFGRTYEQY

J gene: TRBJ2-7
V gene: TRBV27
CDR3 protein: ASSLLGLLDEQY

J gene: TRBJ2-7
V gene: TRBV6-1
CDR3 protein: ASSTTGPHYEQY

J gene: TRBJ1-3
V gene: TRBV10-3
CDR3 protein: AISESPGRTGNTIY

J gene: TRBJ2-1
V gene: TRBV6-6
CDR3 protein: ASSYSALAGDNEQF

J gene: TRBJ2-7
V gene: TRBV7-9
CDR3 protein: ASSDIAENSYEQY

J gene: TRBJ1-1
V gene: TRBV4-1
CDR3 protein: ASTHTGSMNTEAF

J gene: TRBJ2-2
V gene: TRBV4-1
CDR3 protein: ASSQEGQNTGELF

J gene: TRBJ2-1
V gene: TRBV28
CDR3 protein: ASSLMAGPKQF

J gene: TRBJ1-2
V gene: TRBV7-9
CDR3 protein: ASSSGVTDGYT

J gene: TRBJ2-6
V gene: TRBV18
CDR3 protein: ASSPGTGANVLT

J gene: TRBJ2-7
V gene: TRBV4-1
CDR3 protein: ASSQVGGLRERYEQY

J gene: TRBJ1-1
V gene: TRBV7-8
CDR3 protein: ASSLARGRGTEAF

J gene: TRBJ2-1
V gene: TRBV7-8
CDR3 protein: ASSNRDFYNEQF

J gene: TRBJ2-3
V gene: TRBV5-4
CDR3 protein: ASSLGGSRDTQY

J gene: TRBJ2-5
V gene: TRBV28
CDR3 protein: ASSLISNPRETQY

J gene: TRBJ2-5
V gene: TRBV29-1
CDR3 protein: SVEGTDQETQY

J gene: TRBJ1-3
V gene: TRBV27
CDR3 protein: ASSLGVSGNTIY